This T cell receptor beta chain was documented in a study of T cell clones after liver transplantation. Unstimulated PBMCs were sorted into CD3+CD4+ and CD3+CD8+ populations. Libraries were prepared by immunoSEQ multiplex PCR; TCRdb keeps only in-frame clonotypes and omits some of them. The sample includes under 35,000 clones, 90% to 95% of them seen just once. This sequence originates from a human patient who received a liver transplant. Part of the T cell pool may stem from the graft donor. Source: CD8+ T cells from blood, taken 12 months after liver transplant.

The CDR3 sequence: CASSLEVLTAGGYTF. CDR3 nucleotide sequence: TGTGCCAGCAGCTTGGAGGTACTTACGGCGGGTGGCTACACCTTC. The rearrangement links TRBV5-4 to TRBJ1-2; D call uncertain. V was pared by 0 bases and J by 7 bases, with 16 bases between. Germline V gene data show CDR1 as SGHNT and CDR2 as YYREEE (reference sequence). This CDR3 contains 15 residues.